This TCR beta chain came from a study of PD-1 blockade in classical Hodgkin lymphoma. The method was immunoSEQ multiplex PCR; TCRdb's version includes in-frame clones alone and lacks a portion of them. The table has 4,500 or so clones, 78% seen once. The germline gives CDR1 SGHRS, CDR2 YFSETQ. V was cut by 5 bases and J by 3 bases, with 17 bases left in between. The CDR3 is made up of 15 amino acids. Each patient relapsed following autologous stem cell transplantation, and prior brentuximab vedotin exposure differed. Starting with thawed PBMCs, CD4+ T cells were purified by magnetic negative selection.

The material sequenced was CD4+ T cells from blood, taken at baseline. The receptor was derived from a human donor with classical Hodgkin lymphoma. V is TRBV5-1 and J is TRBJ2-5, with D perhaps matching TRBD1 (6 bases). CDR3 region: CASRNPGAGEETQYF. For the CDR3, the DNA is TGCGCCAGCAGAAACCCCGGGGCAGGGGAAGAGACCCAGTACTTC.